Below are 3 T cell receptor beta chains sequenced from a single sample in a study of cytomegalovirus exposure and HLA in healthy donors. Profiled with immunoSEQ multiplex PCR; TCRdb holds only in-frame clones, not every one. The sample gives about 40,000 clones, 80% to 95% of which show up once; approximately 2.1% is in the top ten. The material sequenced was PBMCs. These receptors originate from a woman between 18 and 29 years old in good health and CMV-seronegative.

The count of this clone is one. The V gene is TRBV2, the J gene TRBJ2-3; 7 positions match TRBD2. With 6 bases clipped from V and 1 base from J, the junction kept 7 bases outside the gene matches. The CDR3 extends over 15 amino acids. Germline CDR1 is SNHLY and CDR2 is FYNNEI. In DNA, the CDR3 is TGTGCCAGCAGGCAAATGGCGGGGGGCACAGATACGCAGTATTTT. Translation: CASRQMAGGTDTQYF.

The genes are TRBV27 and TRBJ1-6; no reliable D call. The V gene's germline CDR1 is MNHEY and CDR2 SMNVEV (reference sequence). The CDR3 spans 14 residues. The V end lost 3 bases, the J end lost 7 bases, and 10 bases lay between the germline ends. CDR3 region: CASSFAGNNSPLHF. The CDR3 DNA reads as TGTGCCAGCAGTTTCGCGGGGAACAATTCACCCCTCCACTTT.

The chain links TRBV5-1 to TRBJ1-1; a possible D gene is TRBD1 (5 bases). The V gene's germline CDR1 is SGHRS and CDR2 YFSETQ. V lost 4 bases and J lost 4, with 11 bases in between. This CDR3 spans 13 amino acids. The CDR3 DNA follows: TGCGCCAGCAGCCCACGCGGGGGCACTGAAGCTTTCTTT. Translated, it gives CASSPRGGTEAFF.